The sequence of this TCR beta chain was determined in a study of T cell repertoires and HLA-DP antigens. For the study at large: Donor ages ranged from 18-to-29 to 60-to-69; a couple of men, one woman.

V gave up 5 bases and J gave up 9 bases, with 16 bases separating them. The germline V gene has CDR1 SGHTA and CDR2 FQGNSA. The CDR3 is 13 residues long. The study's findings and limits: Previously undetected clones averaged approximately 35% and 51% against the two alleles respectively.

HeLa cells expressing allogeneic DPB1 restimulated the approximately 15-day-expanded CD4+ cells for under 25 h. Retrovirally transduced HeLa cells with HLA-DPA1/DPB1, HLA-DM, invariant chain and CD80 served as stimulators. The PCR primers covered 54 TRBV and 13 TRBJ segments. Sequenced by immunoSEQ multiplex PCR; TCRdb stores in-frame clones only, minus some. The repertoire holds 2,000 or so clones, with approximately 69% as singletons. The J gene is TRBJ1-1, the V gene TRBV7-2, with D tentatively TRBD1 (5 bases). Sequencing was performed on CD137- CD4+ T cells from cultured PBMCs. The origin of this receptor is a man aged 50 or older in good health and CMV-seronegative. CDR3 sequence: CASSTPGRRKAFF. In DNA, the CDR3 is TGTGCCAGCAGCACCCCAGGGCGAAGAAAAGCTTTCTTT.